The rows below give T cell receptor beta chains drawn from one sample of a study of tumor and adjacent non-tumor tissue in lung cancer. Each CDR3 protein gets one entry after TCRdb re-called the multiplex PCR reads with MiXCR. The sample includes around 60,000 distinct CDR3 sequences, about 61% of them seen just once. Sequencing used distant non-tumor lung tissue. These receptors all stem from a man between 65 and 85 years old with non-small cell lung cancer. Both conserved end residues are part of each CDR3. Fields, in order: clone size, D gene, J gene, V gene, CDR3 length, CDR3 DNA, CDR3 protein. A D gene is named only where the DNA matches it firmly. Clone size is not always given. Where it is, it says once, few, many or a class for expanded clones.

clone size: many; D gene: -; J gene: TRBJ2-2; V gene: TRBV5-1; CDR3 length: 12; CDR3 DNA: TGCGCCAGCAGCTTGAACACCGGGGAGCTGTTTTTT; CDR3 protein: CASSLNTGELFF
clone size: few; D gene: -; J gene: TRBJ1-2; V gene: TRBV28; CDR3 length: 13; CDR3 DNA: TGTGCCAGCTTCCGGATCGACGAACTTGGCTACACCTTC; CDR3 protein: CASFRIDELGYTF
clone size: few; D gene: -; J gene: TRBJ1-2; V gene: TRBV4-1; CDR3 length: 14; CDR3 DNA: TGCGCCAGCAGCGAAGTCCGGGTTGACTATGGCTACATCTTC; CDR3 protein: CASSEVRVDYGYIF
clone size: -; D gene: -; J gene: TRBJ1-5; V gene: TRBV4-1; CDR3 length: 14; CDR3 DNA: TGCGCCAGCAACCAAACAGGAAGCAATCAGCCCCAGCATTTT; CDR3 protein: CASNQTGSNQPQHF
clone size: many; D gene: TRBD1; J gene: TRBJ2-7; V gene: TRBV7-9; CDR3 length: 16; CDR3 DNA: TGTGCCAGCAGCTTAGCGCGGGGGACAGGGTCCTACGAGCAGTACTTC; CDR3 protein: CASSLARGTGSYEQYF
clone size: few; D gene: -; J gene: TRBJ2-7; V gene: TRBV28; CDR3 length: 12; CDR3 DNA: TGTGCCAGCAGTTCGAGCTCCTACGAGCAGTACTTC; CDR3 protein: CASSSSSYEQYF
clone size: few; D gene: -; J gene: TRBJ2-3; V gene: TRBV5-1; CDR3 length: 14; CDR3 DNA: TGCGCCAGCAGCTTGGGCAGGCTCACAGATACGCAGTATTTT; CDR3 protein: CASSLGRLTDTQYF
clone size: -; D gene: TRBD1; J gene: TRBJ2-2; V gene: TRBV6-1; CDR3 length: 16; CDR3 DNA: TGTGCCAGCAGTGGATTTGGACAGGGGGCGATGGGGGAGCTGTTTTTT; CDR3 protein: CASSGFGQGAMGELFF
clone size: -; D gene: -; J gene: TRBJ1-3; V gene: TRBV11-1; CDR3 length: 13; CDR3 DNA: TGTGCCAGCAGCTCAGGGAATGGGAACACCATATATTTT; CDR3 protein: CASSSGNGNTIYF
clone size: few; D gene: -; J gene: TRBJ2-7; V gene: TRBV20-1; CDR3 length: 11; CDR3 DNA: TGCAGTGCCAGCGTGAGTGGGGAGCAGTACTTC; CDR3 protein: CSASVSGEQYF
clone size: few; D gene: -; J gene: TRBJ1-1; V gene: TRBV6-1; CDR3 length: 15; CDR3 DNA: TGTGTCAGCAGTGAAGTGCAGGGGAGGAACACTGAAGCTTCCTTT; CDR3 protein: CVSSEVQGRNTEASF